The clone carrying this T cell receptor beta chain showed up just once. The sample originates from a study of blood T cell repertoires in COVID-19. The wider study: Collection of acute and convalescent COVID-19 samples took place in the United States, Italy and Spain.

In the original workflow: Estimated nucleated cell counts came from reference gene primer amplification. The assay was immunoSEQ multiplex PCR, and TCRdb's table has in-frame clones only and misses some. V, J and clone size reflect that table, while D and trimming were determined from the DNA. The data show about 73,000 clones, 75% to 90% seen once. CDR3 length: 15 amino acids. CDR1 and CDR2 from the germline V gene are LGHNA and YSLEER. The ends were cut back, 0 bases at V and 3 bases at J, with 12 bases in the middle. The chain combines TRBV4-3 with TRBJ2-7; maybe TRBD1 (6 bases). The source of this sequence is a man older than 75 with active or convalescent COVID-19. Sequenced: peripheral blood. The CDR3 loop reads CASSQDLGRGYEQYF. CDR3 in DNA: TGCGCCAGCAGCCAAGATCTGGGCAGGGGCTACGAGCAGTACTTC.